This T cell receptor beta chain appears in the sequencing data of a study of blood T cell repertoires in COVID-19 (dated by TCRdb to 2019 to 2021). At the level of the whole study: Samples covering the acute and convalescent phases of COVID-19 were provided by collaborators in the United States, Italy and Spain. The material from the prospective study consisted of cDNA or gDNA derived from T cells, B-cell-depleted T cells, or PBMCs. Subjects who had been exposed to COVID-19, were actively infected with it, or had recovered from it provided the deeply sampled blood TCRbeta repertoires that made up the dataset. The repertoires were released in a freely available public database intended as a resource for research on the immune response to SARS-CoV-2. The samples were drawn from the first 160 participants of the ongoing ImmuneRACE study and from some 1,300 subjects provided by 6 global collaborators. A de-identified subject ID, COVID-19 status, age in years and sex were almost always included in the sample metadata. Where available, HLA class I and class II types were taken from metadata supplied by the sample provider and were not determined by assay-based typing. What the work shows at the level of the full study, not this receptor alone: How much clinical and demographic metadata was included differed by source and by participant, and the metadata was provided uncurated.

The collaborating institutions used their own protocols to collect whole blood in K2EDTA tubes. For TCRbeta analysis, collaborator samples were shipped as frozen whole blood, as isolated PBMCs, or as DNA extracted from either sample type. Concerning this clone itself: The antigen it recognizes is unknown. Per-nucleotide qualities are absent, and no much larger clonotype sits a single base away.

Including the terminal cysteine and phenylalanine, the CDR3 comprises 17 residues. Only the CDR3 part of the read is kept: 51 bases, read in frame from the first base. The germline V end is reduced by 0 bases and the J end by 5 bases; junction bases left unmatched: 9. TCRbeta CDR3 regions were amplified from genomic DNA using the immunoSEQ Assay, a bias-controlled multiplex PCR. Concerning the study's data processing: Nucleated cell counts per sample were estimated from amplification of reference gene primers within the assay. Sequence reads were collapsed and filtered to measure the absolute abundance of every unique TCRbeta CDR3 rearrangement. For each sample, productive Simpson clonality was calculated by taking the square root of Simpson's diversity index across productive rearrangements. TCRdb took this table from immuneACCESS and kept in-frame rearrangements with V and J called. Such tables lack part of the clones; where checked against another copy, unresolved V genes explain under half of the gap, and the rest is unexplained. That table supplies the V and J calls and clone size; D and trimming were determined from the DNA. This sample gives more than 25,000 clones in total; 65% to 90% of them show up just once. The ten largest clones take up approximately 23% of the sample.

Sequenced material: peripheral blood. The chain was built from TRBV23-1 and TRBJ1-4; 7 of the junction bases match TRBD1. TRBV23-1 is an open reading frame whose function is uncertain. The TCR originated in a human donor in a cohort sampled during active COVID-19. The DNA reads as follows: TGCGCCAGCAGTCAATCCGACCCCGACAGGGTAAATGAAAAACTGTTTTTT. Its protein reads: CASSQSDPDRVNEKLFF.